This T cell receptor beta chain was recorded in a study of monozygotic twins with inflammatory bowel disease. UMIs containing a 6-nucleotide sample barcode were added via template switching. TCRdb reprocessed the 5' RACE reads and keeps a single row for each CDR3 protein, giving no DNA. The record lists some 170,000 distinct CDR3 sequences, of which the ten most abundant hold roughly 2.6%. The CDR3 spans 12 residues. Germline CDR1 and CDR2: MDHEN and SYDVKM. The rearrangement joins TRBV28 to TRBJ2-5; the TCRdb D gene call, TRBD2, has no DNA to confirm it. This receptor was taken from a human donor with ulcerative colitis or Crohn's disease, or a healthy co-twin of an affected twin (not recorded which). The sequenced material came from blood. CDR3 sequence: CASGRGGETQYF.